These T cell receptor beta chains were read from a single sample in a study of blood T cell repertoires in COVID-19. Only in-frame clones appear in the TCRdb table, and some are missing; sequencing was by immunoSEQ multiplex PCR. The repertoire consists of 330,000 or so clones, with around nine tenths occurring once and the leading ten covering under 5%. Sequencing used peripheral blood. Receptors originate from a woman aged 55-69 years with COVID-19, enrolled during active disease. Both conserved end residues are part of each CDR3. Each record gives: D gene, J gene, V gene, clone size, CDR3 protein, CDR3 DNA. D genes are given only for firm matches. Some rows have no size entry. The others give once, few or many, or a class for an expanded clone.

D gene: TRBD1; J gene: TRBJ2-7; V gene: TRBV5-4; clone size: NA; CDR3 protein: CASSATGTGDYEQYF; CDR3 DNA: TGTGCCAGCAGCGCAACCGGGACAGGGGACTACGAGCAGTACTTC
D gene: TRBD1; J gene: TRBJ1-2; V gene: TRBV5-4; clone size: NA; CDR3 protein: CASSSGQQTNYGYTF; CDR3 DNA: TGTGCCAGCAGCTCGGGACAGCAGACTAACTATGGCTACACCTTC
D gene: NA; J gene: TRBJ2-2; V gene: TRBV7-2; clone size: NA; CDR3 protein: CASSPRGRAGELFF; CDR3 DNA: TGTGCCAGCAGCCCCCGGGGGAGAGCCGGGGAGCTGTTTTTT
D gene: NA; J gene: TRBJ1-5; V gene: TRBV28; clone size: NA; CDR3 protein: CASSLQQGTNQPQHF; CDR3 DNA: TGTGCCAGCAGTTTACAGCAGGGAACGAATCAGCCCCAGCATTTT
D gene: TRBD1; J gene: TRBJ1-5; V gene: TRBV2; clone size: NA; CDR3 protein: CASNRGHQSNQPQHF; CDR3 DNA: TGTGCCAGCAACAGGGGGCATCAAAGCAATCAGCCCCAGCATTTT
D gene: NA; J gene: TRBJ1-2; V gene: TRBV29-1; clone size: NA; CDR3 protein: CSVVGGNFDGYTF; CDR3 DNA: TGCAGCGTTGTAGGGGGTAACTTTGATGGCTACACCTTC
D gene: NA; J gene: TRBJ2-2; V gene: TRBV5-1; clone size: NA; CDR3 protein: CASSAGTTNTGELFF; CDR3 DNA: TGCGCCAGCAGCGCCGGGACAACGAACACCGGGGAGCTGTTTTTT
D gene: NA; J gene: TRBJ2-5; V gene: TRBV7-3; clone size: NA; CDR3 protein: CASSLTQFGTQYF; CDR3 DNA: TGTGCCAGCAGCTTAACCCAATTCGGGACCCAGTACTTC
D gene: NA; J gene: TRBJ1-2; V gene: TRBV28; clone size: NA; CDR3 protein: CASRTRAGARDGYTF; CDR3 DNA: TGTGCCAGCAGGACCCGGGCGGGGGCGAGGGATGGCTACACCTTC
D gene: NA; J gene: TRBJ2-3; V gene: TRBV2; clone size: NA; CDR3 protein: CASSGGRSTDTQYF; CDR3 DNA: TGTGCCAGCAGCGGGGGAAGGTCCACAGATACGCAGTATTTT
D gene: NA; J gene: TRBJ1-2; V gene: TRBV12-3/TRBV12-4; clone size: NA; CDR3 protein: CASSLVPGYGYTF; CDR3 DNA: TGTGCCAGCAGTTTAGTTCCGGGTTATGGCTACACCTTC
D gene: TRBD1; J gene: TRBJ1-3; V gene: TRBV6-5; clone size: NA; CDR3 protein: CASSYGDSPIWTIYF; CDR3 DNA: TGTGCCAGCAGTTACGGGGACAGCCCAATCTGGACCATATATTTT
D gene: NA; J gene: TRBJ1-4; V gene: TRBV5-6; clone size: NA; CDR3 protein: CASTLRGEKLFF; CDR3 DNA: TGTGCCAGCACCCTAAGGGGCGAAAAACTGTTTTTT
D gene: NA; J gene: TRBJ1-5; V gene: TRBV6-5; clone size: NA; CDR3 protein: CASSYDRGGQPQHF; CDR3 DNA: TGTGCCAGCAGTTACGACCGGGGAGGTCAGCCCCAGCATTTT
D gene: TRBD1; J gene: TRBJ2-3; V gene: TRBV5-6; clone size: NA; CDR3 protein: CASSLTRQGSADTQYF; CDR3 DNA: TGTGCCAGCAGCCTAACCCGACAGGGGAGCGCAGATACGCAGTATTTT
D gene: NA; J gene: TRBJ2-2; V gene: TRBV12-5; clone size: NA; CDR3 protein: CASGLVRWNTGELFF; CDR3 DNA: TGTGCTAGTGGTTTGGTACGGTGGAACACCGGGGAGCTGTTTTTT
D gene: TRBD2; J gene: TRBJ2-7; V gene: TRBV18; clone size: NA; CDR3 protein: CASSLSGGASDEQYF; CDR3 DNA: TGTGCCAGCTCACTTAGCGGGGGGGCGAGTGACGAGCAGTACTTC
D gene: NA; J gene: TRBJ1-2; V gene: TRBV4-1; clone size: once; CDR3 protein: CASSQAENLGGLVTF; CDR3 DNA: TGCGCCAGCAGCCAAGCCGAAAATTTGGGGGGGCTAGTGACCTTC
D gene: NA; J gene: TRBJ1-1; V gene: TRBV5-1; clone size: once; CDR3 protein: CASSLGPAGGPEAFF; CDR3 DNA: TGCGCCAGCAGCTTGGGGCCGGCCGGAGGACCCGAAGCTTTCTTT